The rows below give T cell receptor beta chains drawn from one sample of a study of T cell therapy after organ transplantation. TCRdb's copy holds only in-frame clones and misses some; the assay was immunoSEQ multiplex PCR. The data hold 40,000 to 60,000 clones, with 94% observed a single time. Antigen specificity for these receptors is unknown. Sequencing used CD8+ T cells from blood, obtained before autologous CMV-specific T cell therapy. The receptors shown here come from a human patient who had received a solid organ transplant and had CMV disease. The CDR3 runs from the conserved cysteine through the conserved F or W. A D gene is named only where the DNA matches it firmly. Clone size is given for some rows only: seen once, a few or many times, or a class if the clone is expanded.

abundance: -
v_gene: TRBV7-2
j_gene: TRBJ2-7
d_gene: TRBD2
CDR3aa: CVSSISGTHYEQYF
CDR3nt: TGTGTCAGCAGCATTAGCGGGACGCACTACGAGCAGTACTTC

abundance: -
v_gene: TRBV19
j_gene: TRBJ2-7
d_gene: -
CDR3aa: CASSEAYEQYF
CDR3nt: TGTGCCAGTAGCGAGGCCTACGAGCAGTACTTC

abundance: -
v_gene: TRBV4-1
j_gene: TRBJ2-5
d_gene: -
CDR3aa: CASSHSASARETQYF
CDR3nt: TGCGCCAGCAGCCATTCGGCTAGCGCGCGAGAGACCCAGTACTTC

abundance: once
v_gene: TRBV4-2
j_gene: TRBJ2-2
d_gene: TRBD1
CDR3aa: CASSQENRDRGTGELFF
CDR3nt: TGTGCCAGCAGCCAAGAGAACCGGGACAGGGGCACCGGGGAGCTGTTTTTT

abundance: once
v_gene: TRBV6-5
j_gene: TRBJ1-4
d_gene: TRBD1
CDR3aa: CASSYWGQGGIEKLFF
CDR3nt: TGTGCCAGCAGTTACTGGGGACAGGGCGGAATTGAAAAACTGTTTTTT

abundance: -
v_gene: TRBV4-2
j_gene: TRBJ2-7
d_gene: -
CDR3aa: CASSQDLAGTYEQYF
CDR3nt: TGTGCCAGCAGCCAAGATTTGGCAGGAACCTACGAGCAGTACTTC

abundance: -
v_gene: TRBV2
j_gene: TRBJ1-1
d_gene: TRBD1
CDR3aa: CASSLDQTGGYTEAFF
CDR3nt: TGTGCCAGCAGCCTTGATCAGACAGGGGGCTACACTGAAGCTTTCTTT

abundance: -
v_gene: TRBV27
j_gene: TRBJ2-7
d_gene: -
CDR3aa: CASSAEGEQYF
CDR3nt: TGTGCCAGCTCCGCCGAGGGCGAGCAGTACTTC

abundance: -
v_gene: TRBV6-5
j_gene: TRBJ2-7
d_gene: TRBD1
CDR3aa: CASSYGQGVSYEQYF
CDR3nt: TGTGCCAGCAGTTATGGACAGGGGGTCTCCTACGAGCAGTACTTC

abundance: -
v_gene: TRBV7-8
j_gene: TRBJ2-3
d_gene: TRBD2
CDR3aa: CASSWRLAGGTPDTQYF
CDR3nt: TGTGCCAGCAGCTGGAGACTAGCGGGAGGTACCCCAGATACGCAGTATTTT

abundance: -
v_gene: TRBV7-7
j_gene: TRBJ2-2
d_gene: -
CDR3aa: CASSLGLLDTGELFF
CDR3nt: TGTGCCAGCAGCTTGGGACTTCTTGACACCGGGGAGCTGTTTTTT

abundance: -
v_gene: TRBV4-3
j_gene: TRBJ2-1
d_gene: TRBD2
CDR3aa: CASSQVTSGYNEQFF
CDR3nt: TGCGCCAGCAGCCAAGTCACTAGCGGTTACAATGAGCAGTTCTTC